Each of the 32 T cell receptor beta chains below was sequenced from the same sample in a study of T cell responses to AZD1222 COVID-19 vaccine. Clones were sequenced by immunoSEQ multiplex PCR, and TCRdb holds only the in-frame ones, with some missing. The table records some 150,000 clones, around nine tenths of them present only once. The starting material was peripheral blood, obtained on day 0 of AZD1222 vaccination. These receptors came from an adult in good health.

The V call is TRBV19, the J call TRBJ1-6; TRBD1 might be the D (5 bases). Deletions cut 5 bases from V and 10 bases from J, with 15 bases between. CDR1 and CDR2 (germline): LNHDA, SQIVND (reference sequence). The CDR3 contains 14 residues. The CDR3 loop is CASSGVPGRSPLHF. The CDR3 region has the DNA TGTGCCAGTAGTGGGGTCCCAGGGCGGTCACCCCTCCACTTT.

The chain carries TRBV28 and TRBJ1-1; D ambiguous. Trimming cost V 6 bases and J 1 base, with 12 bases left between them. This CDR3 spans 14 amino acids. Germline CDR1 is MDHEN and CDR2 is SYDVKM. CDR3 DNA: TGTGCCAGCAGGCCACATGACCCGAACACTGAAGCTTTCTTT. This codes for CASRPHDPNTEAFF.

This chain uses TRBV5-1 with TRBJ2-1; tentatively, D is TRBD1 (6 bases). Germline-derived CDR1 and CDR2 are SGHRS and YFSETQ. V lost 4 bases and J lost 8, with 16 bases in between. The CDR3 contains 14 residues. The CDR3, as DNA: TGCGCCAGCAGCCTTGGGGGCTCTACCGATGAGCAGTTCTTC. It codes for CASSLGGSTDEQFF.

The rearrangement joins TRBV5-5 to TRBJ2-3; tentative D call: TRBD1 (6 bases). Trimming stripped 1 base from V and 0 bases from J, with 15 bases between. Germline lookup yields CDR1 SGHKS and CDR2 YYEKEE (reference sequence). CDR3 length: 17 residues. CDR3 sequence: CASSLWTALLSTDTQYF. The CDR3 nucleotides are TGTGCCAGCAGCTTGTGGACAGCCCTCCTGAGCACAGATACGCAGTATTTT.

This chain uses TRBV7-9 with TRBJ2-7; the D is unclear. Germline CDR1 and CDR2: SEHNR and FQNEAQ (reference sequence). V lost 0 bases and J 2 bases, leaving 8 bases between the germline ends. This CDR3 is built from 14 residues. The CDR3 bases are TGTGCCAGCAGCTTAGCTTCGGGCGCCTACGAGCAGTACTTC. As protein: CASSLASGAYEQYF.

This chain links TRBV7-3 with TRBJ2-1, with 8 bases fitting TRBD1. The CDR3 runs to 13 residues. The germline gives CDR1 SGHTA, CDR2 FQGTGA. The V segment lost 3 bases and the J segment 8 bases; nucleotides outside the gene matches: 3. The CDR3 sequence is CASSLDRDDEQFF. The CDR3 DNA is TGTGCCAGCAGCTTGGACAGGGACGATGAGCAGTTCTTC.

This clone appeared once. The chain uses TRBV6-2 or TRBV6-3 and TRBJ2-2, with 8 nucleotides matching TRBD2. V dropped 2 bases and J dropped 6; count of bases not matched to a gene: 8. The CDR3 spans 16 residues. Germline loops: CDR1 MNHEY, CDR2 SVGEGT. The CDR3 sequence is CASSYVAGGRAGELFF. The CDR3 DNA is TGTGCCAGCAGTTACGTGGCGGGAGGACGAGCCGGGGAGCTGTTTTTT.

V gene TRBV7-2 combines with J gene TRBJ1-2, with 7 bases lining up with TRBD1. CDR3 length equals 13 residues. Looked up from germline, CDR1 is SGHTA and CDR2 is FQGNSA. V trimming: 3 bases; J trimming: 8 bases; junction bases outside the gene matches: 6. This chain's CDR3 is CASSLRQGGGYTF. The CDR3 nucleotides read TGTGCCAGCAGCTTGAGACAGGGAGGGGGCTACACCTTC.

The chain links TRBV6-5 to TRBJ1-1; D possibly corresponds to TRBD1 (5 bases). This CDR3 has 14 amino acids. The V end was cut by 2 bases, the J end by 11 bases, with 18 bases between. From germline, CDR1 is MNHEY and CDR2 SVGAGI. The CDR3 reads CASSYALSPAGAFF. DNA for the CDR3: TGTGCCAGCAGTTACGCCCTTTCCCCTGCAGGGGCTTTCTTT.

This chain connects TRBV19 to TRBJ1-1; D is undetermined. Germline-derived CDR1 and CDR2 are LNHDA and SQIVND (reference sequence). Trimming removed 3 bases at V and 1 base at J, with 6 bases between. The CDR3 runs 13 residues. CDR3 region: CASSMTPNTEAFF. CDR3 bases: TGTGCCAGTAGTATGACACCGAACACTGAAGCTTTCTTT.

The rearrangement uses TRBV4-3 and TRBJ2-7, with TRBD2 as a possible D gene (5 bases). Germline CDR1 LGHNA, CDR2 YSLEER. With 1 base removed from V and 0 bases from J, the gap between germline ends came to 7 bases. The CDR3 is 14 residues long. The CDR3 here is CASSQAAGSYEQYF. Written as DNA, the CDR3 is TGCGCCAGCAGCCAAGCGGCGGGCTCCTACGAGCAGTACTTC.

The rearrangement joins TRBV7-6 to TRBJ1-3; TRBD1 aligns across 7 bases. CDR1 SGHVS and CDR2 FNYEAQ come from the germline V gene. Trimming removed 5 bases from V and 2 bases from J; junction bases left unmatched: 9. The CDR3 extends over 16 amino acids. The CDR3 spells CASSPDRDWAGNTIYF. DNA for the CDR3: TGTGCCAGCAGCCCTGACAGGGATTGGGCTGGAAACACCATATATTTT.

This clone was seen only once. This chain links TRBV18 with TRBJ1-2; D ambiguous. Per germline, CDR1 KGHSH and CDR2 LQKENI. The CDR3 covers 16 residues. Trimming removed 3 bases from V and 4 bases from J, with 18 bases in between. CDR3 protein: CASSPGLAGVSYGYTF. In nucleotides, the CDR3 is TGTGCCAGCTCACCGGGCCTAGCGGGAGTTAGCTATGGCTACACCTTC. Using reference TRBV18 and TRBJ1-2 for the parts outside the CDR3, the full variable domain is NAGVMQNPRHLVRRRGQEARLRCSPMKGHSHVYWYRQLPEEGLKFMVYLQKENIIDESGMPKERFSAEFPKEGPSILRIQQVVRGDSAAYFCASSPGLAGVSYGYTFGSGTRLTVV.

This clone appeared once. This sequence joins TRBV7-3 and TRBJ2-1; D possibly uses TRBD1 or TRBD2 (5 bases each). The CDR3 has 15 residues. Germline assignment: CDR1 SGHTA and CDR2 FQGTGA. The V end lost 1 base, the J end lost 12 bases, and 19 bases lay between the germline ends. The CDR3: CASSLNGASGWGQFF. Written as DNA, the CDR3 is TGTGCCAGCAGCTTAAATGGGGCCAGCGGCTGGGGGCAGTTCTTC.

The chain couples TRBV28 to TRBJ1-2; weak D call: TRBD1 (6 bases). Between the trimmed V and J ends, which lost 6 bases and 5 bases, there was a span of 22 bases. The CDR3 consists of 16 residues. From germline, CDR1 is MDHEN and CDR2 SYDVKM. CDR3 sequence reads: CASSSTPLDRGYGYTF. The CDR3 region has the DNA TGTGCCAGCAGCTCTACCCCCCTGGACAGAGGTTATGGCTACACCTTC.

In this sample, this clone turned up once. The gene calls are TRBV6-2 or TRBV6-3 and TRBJ2-3, with a possible D match to TRBD2 (5 bases). This CDR3 spans 13 amino acids. Germline CDR1 and CDR2: MNHEY and SVGEGT. The V and J ends lost 1 base and 5 bases respectively, with 7 bases between them. The CDR3 region is CASSYYSGDTQYF. The CDR3 DNA reads as TGTGCCAGCAGTTACTACAGCGGAGATACGCAGTATTTT.

The V and J genes are TRBV2 and TRBJ2-2; a weak D match, TRBD1 (6 bases). CDR3 length: 14 residues. Looked up from germline, CDR1 is SNHLY and CDR2 is FYNNEI. The ends were cut back, 6 bases at V and 0 bases at J, with 8 bases in the middle. The CDR3 sequence is CASRDSSNTGELFF. The CDR3 region has the DNA TGTGCCAGCAGGGACAGTTCGAACACCGGGGAGCTGTTTTTT.

The chain uses TRBV7-8 and TRBJ2-5, with D unresolved. V was trimmed by 5 bases and J by 2 bases, leaving 3 bases between them. This CDR3 is built from 11 residues. The germline CDR1 and CDR2 sequences are SGHVS and FQNEAQ. The CDR3 DNA reads TGTGCCAGCAGCCGGCAAGAGACCCAGTACTTC. Its protein is CASSRQETQYF.

The chain joins TRBV19 to TRBJ1-1; possible D gene TRBD1, 5 bases. The CDR3 is made up of 13 amino acids. Germline V CDR1 and CDR2: LNHDA, SQIVND (reference sequence). With 4 bases removed from V and 1 base from J, the gap between germline ends came to 7 bases. CDR3: CASSTTANTEAFF. The DNA of the CDR3 is TGTGCCAGTAGTACGACAGCGAACACTGAAGCTTTCTTT.

This chain joins TRBV3-1 (or the pseudogene TRBV3-2) and TRBJ2-5; the D gene is possibly TRBD2 (5 bases). In germline, CDR1 is LGHDT, CDR2 YNNKEL (reference sequence). The CDR3 consists of 15 residues. Trimming took off 1 base at V and 2 bases at J, with 11 bases between the two ends. This chain's CDR3 is CASSQGGVRQETQYF. The DNA for the CDR3 is TGTGCCAGCAGCCAAGGGGGAGTAAGGCAAGAGACCCAGTACTTC.

This chain links TRBV2 with TRBJ2-7, with D perhaps assigned TRBD1 or TRBD2 (5 bases each). The V end was cut by 3 bases, the J end by 3 bases, with 9 bases between. CDR3 length equals 13 residues. Germline CDR1 reads SNHLY; CDR2 reads FYNNEI. The CDR3 nucleotides are TGTGCCAGCAGTGACCCAGGGAGCTACGAGCAGTACTTC. Translating it yields CASSDPGSYEQYF.

The rearrangement joins TRBV9 to TRBJ2-3, with a weak D call TRBD2 (7 bases). Trimming left V 5 bases short and J 3 bases short, with 13 bases between. The CDR3 runs to 14 residues. Germline V gene lookup returns CDR1 SGDLS and CDR2 YYNGEE. For the CDR3, the DNA is TGTGCCAGCAGAGGGGGGGTCTCGACAGATACGCAGTATTTT. This gives the protein CASRGGVSTDTQYF.

The V gene is TRBV5-1, the J gene TRBJ2-6; tentatively, D is TRBD1 or TRBD2 (5 bases each). The germline V gene has CDR1 SGHRS and CDR2 YFSETQ. CDR3 length equals 17 residues. The V gene lost 1 base and the J gene lost 1 base, with 12 bases spanning the gap. The CDR3 sequence is CASSLTRWGSGANVLTF. CDR3 bases: TGCGCCAGCAGCTTGACTCGGTGGGGGTCTGGGGCCAACGTCCTGACTTTC.

The V gene is TRBV11-2, the J gene TRBJ1-4, with 9 nucleotides matching TRBD1. The CDR3 has 16 amino acids. Trimming at V came to 1 base and at J to 2 bases, leaving 2 bases not matched to a gene. CDR1 is SGHAT, CDR2 FQNNGV, per germline. The CDR3 is CASSLGTGGTNEKLFF. In nucleotides, the CDR3 is TGTGCCAGCAGCTTAGGAACAGGGGGCACTAATGAAAAACTGTTTTTT. Drawing the rest from reference TRBV11-2 and TRBJ1-4, the complete variable domain is EAGVAQSPRYKIIEKRQSVAFWCNPISGHATLYWYQQILGQGPKLLIQFQNNGVVDDSQLPKDRFSAERLKGVDSTLKIQPAKLEDSAVYLCASSLGTGGTNEKLFFGSGTQLSVL.

The rearrangement links TRBV11-2 to TRBJ2-3; the D is unclear. The germline V gene encodes CDR1 SGHAT and CDR2 FQNNGV. Trimming stripped 8 bases from V and 6 bases from J, with 9 bases between. The CDR3 spans 11 residues. The CDR3, as DNA: TGTGCCAGCCGAATGGCCGATACGCAGTATTTT. Its translation: CASRMADTQYF.

The DNA for the CDR3 is TGTGCCACCAGTGCCCTCACCGGCAGCGCCTACGAGCAGTACTTC. Translation gives CATSALTGSAYEQYF. The gene calls are TRBV24-1 and TRBJ2-7; D unclear. Trimming left V 5 bases short and J 2 bases short, with 15 bases between. The CDR3 contains 15 residues. From germline, CDR1 is KGHDR and CDR2 SFDVKD.

The chain is built from TRBV24-1 and TRBJ2-5; 9 nucleotides line up with TRBD1. CDR1 and CDR2 from the germline V gene are KGHDR and SFDVKD. This CDR3 is built from 16 residues. After removal of 3 bases from V and 3 bases from J, the junction contained 7 bases not matched to a gene. The CDR3 region has the DNA TGTGCCACCAGTGATCCCACTGGGGACAGGGAAGAGACCCAGTACTTC. It specifies CATSDPTGDREETQYF.

As for this clone: No conserved phenylalanine or tryptophan is present at the end of the CDR3, so a read error is the likely explanation. The DNA is omitted, as the CDR3 cannot be located on it reliably, and the CDR3 follows TCRdb's listing. The rearrangement links TRBV21-1 to TRBJ1-6. TRBV21-1 is noted as a pseudogene. The CDR3 region is 8 residues in length, termini included. The CDR3 protein is CASSKERI.

J is TRBJ2-1 and V is TRBV5-1, with 10 bases that match TRBD2. CDR3 length equals 15 residues. Trimming took 2 bases from V and 6 from J; bases not matched to a gene: 5. In germline, CDR1 is SGHRS, CDR2 YFSETQ. The CDR3 bases are TGCGCCAGCAGCTTTTCCGGGACTAGCGCCAATGAGCAGTTCTTC. Protein sequence: CASSFSGTSANEQFF.

V usage is TRBV5-1 and J usage is TRBJ1-6; D perhaps matches TRBD1 (5 bases). CDR3 length equals 17 residues. V was clipped by 4 bases and J by 0 bases, with 14 bases between them. In germline, CDR1 is SGHRS, CDR2 YFSETQ. CDR3 loop: CASSKGQQSSYNSPLHF. As DNA, the CDR3 is TGCGCCAGCAGCAAGGGGCAGCAGAGCTCCTATAATTCACCCCTCCACTTT.

This chain links TRBV3-1 (or the pseudogene TRBV3-2) with TRBJ1-5; D possibly corresponds to TRBD1 (6 bases). V dropped 0 bases and J dropped 6 bases, with 12 bases sitting between them. This CDR3 is 15 amino acids long. Per the germline V gene, CDR1 is LGHDT and CDR2 is YNNKEL (reference sequence). CDR3 sequence: CASSQDLGGGQPQHF. The CDR3 DNA reads TGTGCCAGCAGCCAAGATCTAGGGGGAGGTCAGCCCCAGCATTTT.

The rearrangement joins TRBV19 to TRBJ1-6, with 12 bases that match TRBD1. The V gene end was trimmed by 5 bases and the J gene end by 9 bases; junction bases not matched to a gene: 5. This CDR3 spans 15 amino acids. The germline gives CDR1 LNHDA, CDR2 SQIVND (reference sequence). The CDR3 spells CASSPGQGAASPLHF. In nucleotides, the CDR3 is TGTGCCAGTAGTCCGGGACAGGGGGCGGCTTCACCCCTCCACTTT. Combining the CDR3 with reference TRBV19 and TRBJ1-6 gives the whole variable domain DGGITQSPKYLFRKEGQNVTLSCEQNLNHDAMYWYRQDPGQGLRLIYYSQIVNDFQKGDIAEGYSVSREKKESFPLTVTSAQKNPTAFYLCASSPGQGAASPLHFGNGTRLTVT.